This T cell receptor beta chain originates from a study of cytomegalovirus exposure and HLA in healthy donors. Study-wide points: Follow-up analysis found HLA locus-dependent TCR association rates, highest for DRB1 and lowest for HLA-C. Among TCR beta chains, those listed as cytomegalovirus-associated numbered about 150.

Concerning this clone itself: As yet, its antigen is unknown.

The CDR3 covers 11 residues. CDR1 is SGHRS, CDR2 YFSETQ, per germline. The V gene lost 5 bases and the J gene lost 3 bases, with 6 bases spanning the gap. This PCR relied on a set of 60 Vbeta primers and 13 Jbeta primers. Assay used: immunoSEQ multiplex PCR; TCRdb lists only in-frame clones, some missing. The sample has 150,000 to 200,000 clones; 79% are singletons. The sequence came from a woman in her fifties or sixties in good health and CMV-seronegative. Input material: PBMCs. V is TRBV5-1 and J is TRBJ2-7; the D is unclear. This CDR3 reads CASRFNYEQYF. The CDR3 DNA sequence: TGCGCCAGCAGGTTCAACTACGAGCAGTACTTC.